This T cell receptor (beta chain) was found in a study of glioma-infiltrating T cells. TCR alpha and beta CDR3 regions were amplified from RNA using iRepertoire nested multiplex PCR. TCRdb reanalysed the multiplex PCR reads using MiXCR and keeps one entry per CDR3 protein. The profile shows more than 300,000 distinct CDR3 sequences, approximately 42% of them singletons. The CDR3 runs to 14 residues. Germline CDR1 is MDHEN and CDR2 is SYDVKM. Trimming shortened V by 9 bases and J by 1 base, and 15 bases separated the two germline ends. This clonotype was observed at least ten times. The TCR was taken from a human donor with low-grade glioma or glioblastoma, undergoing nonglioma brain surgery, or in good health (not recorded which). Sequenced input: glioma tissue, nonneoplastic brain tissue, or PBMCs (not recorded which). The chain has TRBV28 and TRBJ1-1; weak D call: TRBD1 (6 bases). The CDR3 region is CASFGGGWNTEAFF. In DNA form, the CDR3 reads TGTGCCAGTTTTGGAGGGGGGTGGAACACTGAAGCTTTCTTT.